This TCR beta chain originates from a study of beta chain features in type 1 diabetes. Findings of the study overall: Moderate yet significant TCRB CDR3 shortening was seen in Type 1 diabetes patients in all four CD4+ subsets. Reduced insertions and increased deletions marked VDJ junctions in type 1 diabetes patients. Cells that show high TCR expression could be over-represented by cDNA sequencing.

There was one heparinised blood draw per donor, averaging roughly 110 mL. Sequencing targeted expressed TCRB transcripts, as all isolated RNA had been reverse transcribed. An average of approximately 4 million reads was obtained for naive, central memory and regulatory T cell samples. Data came from immunoSEQ multiplex PCR; TCRdb stores just in-frame clones and leaves some out. This sample yields nearly 350,000 clones, of which 9.3% are seen a single time; about 1% belongs to the top ten. V lost 4 bases to trimming and J lost 4 bases, with 10 bases between them. The CDR3 sequence is 14 residues long. Germline V gene data show CDR1 as MNHEY and CDR2 as SVGAGI. This clone was found a few times. The antigen remains unidentified.

This TCR came from a man aged 25-45 years with type 1 diabetes. The chain couples TRBV6-5 to TRBJ1-4, with D maybe TRBD1 (5 bases). The sample taken for sequencing was central memory CD4+ T cells from blood. The CDR3 DNA sequence: TGTGCCAGCAGTTTGGCAGGGAATAATGAAAAACTGTTTTTT. As protein: CASSLAGNNEKLFF.